The next 7 T cell receptor beta chains were all read from a single sample in a study of cytomegalovirus exposure and HLA in healthy donors. Produced via immunoSEQ multiplex PCR; TCRdb's table is partial and in-frame only. The data contain 90,000 to 150,000 clones, more than 75% of them singletons. Sequencing was carried out using PBMCs. The receptors stem from a woman aged 18-29 years in good health and CMV-seropositive.

The CDR3 DNA is TGCGCCAGCAGCTTAGGGGGGGGCGCGTCGAGGAGTGAAGCTTTCTTT. Protein: CASSLGGGASRSEAFF. J is TRBJ1-1 and V is TRBV5-1, with a tentative D call TRBD1 (6 bases). In germline, CDR1 is SGHRS, CDR2 YFSETQ. The CDR3 covers 16 residues. Trimming pared 2 bases from V and 7 bases from J, leaving 21 bases between.

The J gene is TRBJ1-1, the V gene TRBV19; D possibly corresponds to TRBD1 (5 bases). Deletions cut 5 bases from V and 4 bases from J, with 11 bases between. CDR1 and CDR2 from the germline V gene are LNHDA and SQIVND (reference sequence). The CDR3 loop spans 13 amino acids. CDR3 nucleotide sequence: TGTGCCAGTAGTCTCCAGGGATTCACTGAAGCTTTCTTT. Protein product: CASSLQGFTEAFF.

This clone was seen only once. The J gene is TRBJ1-4, the V gene TRBV19, with unresolved D. The germline V gene has CDR1 LNHDA and CDR2 SQIVND (reference sequence). This CDR3 has 15 residues. Trimming shortened V by 4 bases and J by 5 bases, and 14 bases separated the two germline ends. CDR3 bases: TGTGCCAGTAGTAACGTAATGAGGATAAATGAAAAACTGTTTTTT. Amino acid sequence: CASSNVMRINEKLFF.

The gene calls are TRBV5-1 and TRBJ2-7, with 8 bases matching TRBD2. The V segment lost 1 base and the J segment 2 bases; nucleotides outside the gene matches: 5. CDR1 and CDR2 (germline): SGHRS, YFSETQ. The CDR3 length is 15 residues. Here the CDR3 DNA reads TGCGCCAGCAGCTTGTCAACGGGGGGGCCCTACGAGCAGTACTTC. Translating it yields CASSLSTGGPYEQYF. Using reference TRBV5-1 and TRBJ2-7 for the parts outside the CDR3, the full variable domain is KAGVTQTPRYLIKTRGQQVTLSCSPISGHRSVSWYQQTPGQGLQFLFEYFSETQRNKGNFPGRFSGRQFSNSRSEMNVSTLELGDSALYLCASSLSTGGPYEQYFGPGTRLTVT.

This chain connects TRBV13 to TRBJ2-1; 13 bases match TRBD2. CDR3 size: 16 residues. With V trimmed by 5 bases and J by 8 bases, 9 bases remained unmatched. Germline assignment: CDR1 PRHDT and CDR2 FYEKMQ (reference sequence). This CDR3 reads CASSPRLAGGGDEQFF. The CDR3 nucleotides read TGTGCCAGCAGCCCACGACTAGCGGGAGGAGGCGATGAGCAGTTCTTC.

V is TRBV30 and J is TRBJ1-1; D is unclear. CDR3 length equals 11 residues. The germline V and J ends were trimmed by 1 base and 6 bases, with 6 bases remaining between them. Germline lookup yields CDR1 GTSNPN and CDR2 SVGIG (reference sequence). The CDR3 loop is CAWSDLAEAFF. In DNA, the CDR3 is TGTGCCTGGAGTGATCTAGCTGAAGCTTTCTTT.

In nucleotides, the CDR3 is TGTGCCAGCAGTGAAAGGGCAGGGCTTTCACATAGCCATGAAGCTTTCTTT. Its translation: CASSERAGLSHSHEAFF. The V gene is TRBV6-1, the J gene TRBJ1-1, with D maybe TRBD1 (5 bases). The CDR3 loop spans 17 amino acids. The V gene's germline CDR1 is MNHNS and CDR2 SASEGT. Trimming cost V 2 bases and J 7 bases, with 23 bases left between them.